This T cell receptor beta chain was recovered during a study of blood T cell repertoires in COVID-19. The CDR3 runs 15 residues. The germline gives CDR1 SGHKS, CDR2 YYEKEE (reference sequence). V was clipped by 0 bases and J by 0 bases, with 9 bases between them. Data came from immunoSEQ multiplex PCR; TCRdb stores just in-frame clones and leaves some out. The table shows roughly 140,000 clones, with 85% to 90% occurring only once. The chain recombines TRBV5-5 with TRBJ1-2; D is ambiguous. This TCR was recovered from a woman of 80 years or more with acute or convalescent COVID-19. Sequencing was performed on peripheral blood. DNA of the CDR3: TGTGCCAGCAGCTTGGCGGGAGCCTCTAACTATGGCTACACCTTC. This gives the protein CASSLAGASNYGYTF.